Following are 15 T cell receptor beta chains from one sample sequenced in a study of shared clonotypes between healthy human individuals. The protocol was immunoSEQ multiplex PCR, while the TCRdb copy is restricted to in-frame clones and leaves out a portion. Seen here are approximately 2.5 million clones, approximately 93% observed once, and the top ten hold around 0.4%. The sample was naive CD4+ T cells from PBMCs. Described subset: CD45RA+ positively selected. The receptor set was obtained from a man between 18 and 35 years old in good health. Some clones in this sample may be carry-over from other donors' samples.

The chain recombines TRBV30 with TRBJ1-3; no firm D call. Germline V gene lookup returns CDR1 GTSNPN and CDR2 SVGIG (reference sequence). Trimming took off 0 bases at V and 6 bases at J, with 9 bases between the two ends. The CDR3 sequence is 13 residues long. CDR3: CAWSVGQTNTIYF. The DNA of the CDR3 is TGTGCCTGGAGTGTTGGGCAGACAAACACCATATATTTT.

This clone was found once. The chain joins TRBV7-5 to TRBJ2-7; TRBD1, as called in the table, went unchecked against the DNA. TRBV7-5 is listed as a pseudogene. The CDR3 runs 16 residues. The CDR3: CVRSLVEPGPSYEQYF. CDR3 coding DNA: TGTGTCAGAAGCTTAGTTGAACCAGGGCCGTCCTACGAGCAGTACTTC.

The chain couples TRBV28 to TRBJ2-7, with 8 bases lining up with TRBD2. Trimming removed 2 bases from V and 4 bases from J; junction bases left unmatched: 4. The CDR3 has 14 amino acids. CDR1 MDHEN and CDR2 SYDVKM come from the germline V gene. The CDR3 sequence is CASSLTGGRYEQYF. As DNA, the CDR3 is TGTGCCAGCAGTTTAACGGGAGGGAGGTACGAGCAGTACTTC.

The chain employs TRBV11-2 and TRBJ2-3; the match to TRBD1 covers 7 bases. The ends lost 4 bases at V and 8 bases at J; junction bases unmatched: 12. The CDR3 covers 15 residues. CDR1 and CDR2 from the germline V gene are SGHAT and FQNNGV. CDR3 in DNA: TGTGCCAGCAGCTCCGGAGGACAGGTGGCAACTACGCAGTATTTT. Its translation is CASSSGGQVATTQYF.

V and J are TRBV6-1 and TRBJ1-2, with a possible D match to TRBD1 (6 bases). The germline V and J ends were trimmed by 4 bases and 7 bases, with 10 bases remaining between them. Germline assignment: CDR1 MNHNS and CDR2 SASEGT. The CDR3 runs to 12 residues. The CDR3 bases are TGTGCCAGCAGTGGTGAGGGGGGTGGCTACACCTTC. Translation gives CASSGEGGGYTF.

As for this clone: Other DNA sequences within the sample encode an identical CDR3. This chain links TRBV28 with TRBJ2-7; a weak D match, TRBD2 (6 bases). The CDR3 has 15 residues. Germline loops: CDR1 MDHEN, CDR2 SYDVKM. Trimming took off 3 bases at V and 1 base at J, with 13 bases between the two ends. This CDR3 reads CASSFSGLGSYEQYF. The DNA for the CDR3 is TGTGCCAGCAGTTTTTCGGGACTGGGATCCTACGAGCAGTACTTC.

The V and J genes are TRBV7-9 and TRBJ2-7; TRBD1 matches at 8 bases. This CDR3 contains 15 residues. The germline V gene encodes CDR1 SEHNR and CDR2 FQNEAQ (reference sequence). J lost 5 bases, V lost 0 bases, and 6 bases had no gene match. CDR3 residues: CASSLALRQGHEQYF. Written as DNA, the CDR3 is TGTGCCAGCAGCTTAGCGCTTAGACAGGGGCACGAGCAGTACTTC.

The V gene is TRBV27, the J gene TRBJ2-3; either TRBD1 or TRBD2 may fit D (5 bases each). This CDR3 has 17 residues. Trimming shortened V by 2 bases and J by 0 bases, and 15 bases separated the two germline ends. CDR1 is MNHEY and CDR2 is SMNVEV in the germline V gene (reference sequence). The CDR3 reads CASSLAGGGSSTDTQYF. CDR3 DNA sequence: TGTGCCAGCAGTTTAGCTGGGGGTGGCTCTAGCACAGATACGCAGTATTTT.

The chain joins TRBV5-1 to TRBJ1-1; TRBD1 aligns across 7 bases. This CDR3 is 14 amino acids long. V lost 4 bases and J lost 6; bases outside the gene matches: 9. Germline lookup yields CDR1 SGHRS and CDR2 YFSETQ. This CDR3 is CASSAWGQGAEAFF. The DNA for the CDR3 is TGCGCCAGCAGCGCCTGGGGGCAGGGGGCTGAAGCTTTCTTT.

This clone was detected once. The rearrangement links TRBV30 to TRBJ2-3, with unresolved D. Trimming left V 0 bases short and J 6 bases short, with 10 bases between. There are 13 residues in the CDR3. CDR1 is GTSNPN, CDR2 SVGIG, per germline (reference sequence). The CDR3 loop is CAWSVQMGDTQYF. CDR3 coding DNA: TGTGCCTGGAGTGTTCAAATGGGGGATACGCAGTATTTT.

J is TRBJ2-1 and V is TRBV28; D call uncertain. The V gene lost 2 bases and the J gene lost 0 bases, with 8 bases spanning the gap. Germline values: CDR1 MDHEN, CDR2 SYDVKM. This CDR3 region has 15 residues. Here the CDR3 reads CASSLVWGSYNEQFF. In DNA, the CDR3 is TGTGCCAGCAGTTTAGTGTGGGGCTCCTACAATGAGCAGTTCTTC.

The chain recombines TRBV7-9 with TRBJ1-4, with D uncertain. The germline V gene encodes CDR1 SEHNR and CDR2 FQNEAQ (reference sequence). The CDR3 spans 12 residues. The V gene lost 5 bases and the J gene lost 7 bases, with 8 bases spanning the gap. As DNA, the CDR3 is TGTGCCAGCAGCCCTCTTCCTGAAAAACTGTTTTTT. Its protein is CASSPLPEKLFF.

This rearrangement joins TRBV28 to TRBJ2-7, with unresolved D. CDR1 and CDR2 from the germline V gene are MDHEN and SYDVKM. V gave up 5 bases and J gave up 2 bases, with 10 bases separating them. This CDR3 is 13 amino acids long. CDR3 residues: CASSGSYPYEQYF. DNA of the CDR3: TGTGCCAGCAGTGGGTCGTATCCCTACGAGCAGTACTTC.

The chain uses TRBV6-1 and TRBJ2-1; D may be TRBD1 or TRBD2 (5 bases each). The CDR3 has 15 amino acids. Germline CDR1 MNHNS, CDR2 SASEGT. V dropped 3 bases and J dropped 0 bases, with 9 bases sitting between them. The CDR3 nucleotides read TGTGCCAGCAGTGATGAGGGGAGCTCCTACAATGAGCAGTTCTTC. It codes for CASSDEGSSYNEQFF.

V usage is TRBV7-2 and J usage is TRBJ2-1; D is perhaps TRBD2 (5 bases). CDR1 and CDR2 (germline): SGHTA, FQGNSA. V gave up 3 bases and J gave up 6 bases, with 12 bases separating them. CDR3 size: 14 residues. In nucleotides, the CDR3 is TGTGCCAGCAGCTTGGACTCGACCCCCAATGAGCAGTTCTTC. Translation gives CASSLDSTPNEQFF. The full variable domain, rest sourced from reference TRBV7-2 and TRBJ2-1, is GAGVSQSPSNKVTEKGKDVELRCDPISGHTALYWYRQSLGQGLEFLIYFQGNSAPDKSGLPSDRFSAERTGGSVSTLTIQRTQQEDSAVYLCASSLDSTPNEQFFGPGTRLTVL.